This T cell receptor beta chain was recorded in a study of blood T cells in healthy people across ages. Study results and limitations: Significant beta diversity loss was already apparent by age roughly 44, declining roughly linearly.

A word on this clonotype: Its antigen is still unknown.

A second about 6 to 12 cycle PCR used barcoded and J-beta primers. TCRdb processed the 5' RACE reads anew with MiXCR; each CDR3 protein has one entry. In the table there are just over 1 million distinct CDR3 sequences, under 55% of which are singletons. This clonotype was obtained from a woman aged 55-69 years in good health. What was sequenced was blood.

The chain's CDR3 is CASSNPAGGRESVITDTQYF. CDR3 bases: TGTGCCAGCAGCAACCCCGCCGGGGGGCGAGAGTCGGTTATCACAGATACGCAGTATTTT. The chain recombines TRBV21-1 with TRBJ2-3; the table calls TRBD1, which could not be checked here. TRBV21-1 is described as a pseudogene. The CDR3 has 20 residues.